The subject of this entry is one TCR beta chain. The CDR3 extends over 14 amino acids. The V segment lost 3 bases and the J segment 1 base; nucleotides outside the gene matches: 0. Germline loops: CDR1 SGDLS, CDR2 YYNGEE. The sample belongs to a study of blood T cell repertoires in COVID-19. Study-wide background: Both acute and convalescent COVID-19 samples were obtained from the United States, Italy and Spain. PBMCs, B-cell-depleted T cells, or T cells were the source of the cDNA or gDNA that made up the material.

Original methodology: For nucleated cells, counts were estimated from reference gene primer amplification. Sequencing used immunoSEQ multiplex PCR; TCRdb keeps in-frame clones, though not all of them. That table gives V, J and clone size, and the DNA gave D and trimming. This table holds around 400,000 clones, roughly 80% found once. The chain joins TRBV9 to TRBJ2-3; 9 bases match TRBD2. The sequencing sample was made of PBMCs or T cells enriched from blood (not recorded which). This receptor was identified in a woman aged 45 to 65 who had recovered from COVID-19. The DNA for the CDR3 is TGTGCCAGCAGCGCTAGCGGGGGCACAGATACGCAGTATTTT. It is translated as CASSASGGTDTQYF.